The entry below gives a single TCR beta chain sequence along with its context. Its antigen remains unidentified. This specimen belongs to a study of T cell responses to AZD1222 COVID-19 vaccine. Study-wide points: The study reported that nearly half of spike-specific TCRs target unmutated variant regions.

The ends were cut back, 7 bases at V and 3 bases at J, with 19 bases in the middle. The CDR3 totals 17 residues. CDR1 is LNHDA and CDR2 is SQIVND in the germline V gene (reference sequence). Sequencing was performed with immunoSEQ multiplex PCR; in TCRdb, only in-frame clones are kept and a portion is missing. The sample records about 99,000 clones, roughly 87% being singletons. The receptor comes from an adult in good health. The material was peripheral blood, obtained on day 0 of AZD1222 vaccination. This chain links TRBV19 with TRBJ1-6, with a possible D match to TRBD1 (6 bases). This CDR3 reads CASILSVRDIYNSPLHF. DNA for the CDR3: TGTGCCAGTATCCTATCAGTTCGGGACATCTATAATTCACCCCTCCACTTT.